This entry lists 20 T cell receptor beta chains sequenced from one sample in a study of blood T cell repertoires in COVID-19. Generated by immunoSEQ multiplex PCR, the TCRdb table keeps only in-frame clones and is missing some. The sample holds 50,000 to 55,000 clones, approximately 87% seen once. Material: peripheral blood. The receptors stem from a man aged 50 to 60 with acute or convalescent COVID-19.

V usage is TRBV11-3 and J usage is TRBJ1-3; D is unresolved. Germline values: CDR1 SGHNT, CDR2 YENEEA. V was shortened by 5 bases and J by 4 bases, with 18 bases between the two germline ends. The CDR3 covers 16 residues. Here the CDR3 reads CASSPSWNEKGNTIYF. The CDR3 nucleotides are TGTGCCAGCAGCCCTAGCTGGAACGAGAAAGGAAACACCATATATTTT.

The chain links TRBV7-3 to TRBJ1-3; no clear D. This CDR3 is built from 12 residues. The germline CDR1 and CDR2 sequences are SGHTA and FQGTGA. V was shortened by 1 base and J by 8 bases, with 6 bases between the two germline ends. CDR3 sequence: CASSLKWHTIYF. The DNA for the CDR3 is TGTGCCAGCAGCTTAAAGTGGCACACCATATATTTT. The whole variable domain, remainder taken from reference TRBV7-3 and TRBJ1-3, is GAGVSQTPSNKVTEKGKYVELRCDPISGHTALYWYRQSLGQGPEFLIYFQGTGAADDSGLPNDRFFAVRPEGSVSTLKIQRTERGDSAVYLCASSLKWHTIYFGEGSWLTVV.

The V and J genes are TRBV10-2 and TRBJ1-5, with 8 bases fitting TRBD1. Per the germline V gene, CDR1 is WSHSY and CDR2 is SAAADI. Germline trimming cut 7 bases from V and 4 bases from J; bases unmatched to any gene: 3. The CDR3 runs 13 residues. The CDR3 here is CASKGQENQPQHF. CDR3 coding DNA: TGCGCCAGCAAGGGACAGGAAAATCAGCCCCAGCATTTT.

The V call is TRBV11-2, the J call TRBJ1-4; TRBD1 matches at 8 bases. Trimming removed 4 bases from V and 5 bases from J; junction bases left unmatched: 9. The V gene's germline CDR1 is SGHAT and CDR2 FQNNGV. The CDR3 length is 16 residues. This CDR3 reads CASSSSAGTGNEKLFF. The DNA for the CDR3 is TGTGCCAGCAGCTCTTCCGCCGGGACAGGAAATGAAAAACTGTTTTTT.

The table lists this clone with a few counts. This chain connects TRBV28 to TRBJ1-1; the D gene is possibly TRBD1 (6 bases). The CDR3 totals 13 residues. Trimming left V 5 bases short and J 4 bases short, with 11 bases between. Per the germline V gene, CDR1 is MDHEN and CDR2 is SYDVKM. The CDR3 is CASSLTGFTEAFF. CDR3 coding DNA: TGTGCCAGCAGTCTAACAGGGTTCACTGAAGCTTTCTTT.

The J gene is TRBJ2-1, the V gene TRBV5-1, with TRBD2 identical over 8 bases. The V gene's germline CDR1 is SGHRS and CDR2 YFSETQ. Trimming removed 3 bases from V and 2 bases from J; junction bases left unmatched: 4. CDR3 size: 15 residues. CDR3 DNA: TGCGCCAGCAGCTCTCCGGGGGGGCCCTACAATGAGCAGTTCTTC. Protein: CASSSPGGPYNEQFF.

CDR3 residues: CASTEGGGKVNEQFF. The CDR3, as DNA: TGTGCCAGCACGGAGGGAGGGGGTAAGGTCAATGAGCAGTTCTTC. This sequence joins TRBV28 and TRBJ2-1, with D maybe TRBD2 (7 bases). The CDR3 is 15 residues long. V gave up 7 bases and J gave up 6 bases, with 19 bases separating them. Germline loops: CDR1 MDHEN, CDR2 SYDVKM. Full variable domain (rest looked up from reference TRBV28 and TRBJ2-1): DVKVTQSSRYLVKRTGEKVFLECVQDMDHENMFWYRQDPGLGLRLIYFSYDVKMKEKGDIPEGYSVSREKKERFSLILESASTNQTSMYLCASTEGGGKVNEQFFGPGTRLTVL.

The chain uses TRBV2 and TRBJ2-3; 14 nucleotides line up with TRBD2. With V trimmed by 5 bases and J by 3 bases, 4 bases remained unmatched. The germline gives CDR1 SNHLY, CDR2 FYNNEI. This CDR3 has 16 residues. The CDR3 sequence: CASSHRLAGGTDTQYF. The CDR3 DNA reads as TGTGCCAGCAGTCATAGACTAGCGGGGGGGACAGATACGCAGTATTTT.

The V and J genes are TRBV28 and TRBJ2-1; tentatively, D is TRBD1 (6 bases). The CDR3 extends over 15 amino acids. Germline V lookup: CDR1 MDHEN, CDR2 SYDVKM. The V end was cut by 5 bases, the J end by 4 bases, with 15 bases between. This CDR3 reads CASSRTGTRYNEQFF. In DNA, the CDR3 is TGTGCCAGCAGTAGGACCGGGACAAGGTACAATGAGCAGTTCTTC.

J is TRBJ2-7 and V is TRBV14; TRBD1 matches 7 bases. V was pared by 7 bases and J by 3 bases, with 6 bases of the junction left unmatched. The CDR3 length is 13 residues. Looked up from germline, CDR1 is SGHDN and CDR2 is FVKESK. CDR3 nucleotide sequence: TGTGCCAGCATTCCGGGACAGCTCTACGAGCAGTACTTC. Encoded protein: CASIPGQLYEQYF.

The chain uses TRBV30 and TRBJ2-7; D not resolved. This CDR3 is built from 15 residues. Germline V gene lookup returns CDR1 GTSNPN and CDR2 SVGIG (reference sequence). The ends were cut back, 5 bases at V and 3 bases at J, with 20 bases in the middle. The CDR3 reads CAWAGVAGAVYEQYF. CDR3 DNA: TGTGCCTGGGCCGGTGTGGCCGGAGCTGTCTACGAGCAGTACTTC.

The chain links TRBV7-9 to TRBJ2-1; 12 nucleotides line up with TRBD1. The CDR3 is 16 residues long. The germline CDR1 and CDR2 sequences are SEHNR and FQNEAQ (reference sequence). V shed 4 bases, J shed 7 bases, and the junction held 8 bases outside the gene matches. In DNA form, the CDR3 reads TGTGCCAGCAGCTCCGGGACAGGGGGCCGGGGGAATGAGCAGTTCTTC. This sequence encodes CASSSGTGGRGNEQFF.

This clone came up once. The CDR3 DNA is TGTGCCAGCAGCAAAGTAATCCATCCCGACAGGGGCTATGGCTACACCTTC. Amino acids: CASSKVIHPDRGYGYTF. The chain links TRBV21-1 to TRBJ1-2; whether TRBD1, the table's D call, matches the DNA was not checked. TRBV21-1 is a pseudogene. The length of the CDR3 is 17 residues.

The rearrangement joins TRBV6-5 to TRBJ2-2, with 7 bases lining up with TRBD1. Germline CDR1 MNHEY, CDR2 SVGAGI. Germline trimming cut 1 base from V and 5 bases from J; bases unmatched to any gene: 1. The CDR3 has 14 amino acids. The CDR3 DNA reads as TGTGCCAGCAGTTACTTACAGGGGACCGGGGAGCTGTTTTTT. This sequence encodes CASSYLQGTGELFF.

The genes are TRBV6-5 and TRBJ1-5, with a possible D match to TRBD1 (6 bases). Germline V lookup: CDR1 MNHEY, CDR2 SVGAGI. Trimming stripped 5 bases from V and 4 bases from J, with 12 bases between. The CDR3 runs 14 residues. CDR3 amino acids: CASSTDRENQPQHF. CDR3 nucleotides: TGTGCCAGCAGTACGGACAGAGAGAATCAGCCCCAGCATTTT.

The rearrangement links TRBV29-1 to TRBJ2-1; perhaps TRBD1 as D (5 bases). The CDR3 totals 10 residues. V lost 4 bases to trimming and J lost 16 bases, with 14 bases between them. Germline V gene data show CDR1 as SQVTM and CDR2 as ANQGSEA. CDR3 sequence reads: CSVAPGRDFF. The CDR3 nucleotides read TGCAGCGTTGCCCCAGGGCGCGATTTCTTC.

The V and J genes are TRBV28 and TRBJ1-2; D not resolved. In germline, CDR1 is MDHEN, CDR2 SYDVKM. Between the trimmed V and J ends, which lost 5 bases and 4 bases, there was a span of 11 bases. The CDR3 extends over 13 amino acids. CDR3 residues: CASSEQEGYGYTF. CDR3 coding DNA: TGTGCCAGCAGTGAGCAGGAGGGCTATGGCTACACCTTC.

The chain combines TRBV11-3 with TRBJ2-7; D possibly corresponds to TRBD1 (7 bases). Germline CDR1 SGHNT, CDR2 YENEEA. The ends were cut back, 4 bases at V and 1 base at J, with 20 bases in the middle. The CDR3 runs 17 residues. The chain's CDR3 is CASSSGGGGPRSYEQYF. In DNA, the CDR3 is TGTGCCAGCAGCTCAGGAGGAGGGGGCCCCCGGTCCTACGAGCAGTACTTC.

The J gene is TRBJ1-2, the V gene TRBV5-4; D unresolved. Trimming stripped 0 bases from V and 2 bases from J, with 5 bases between. Looked up from germline, CDR1 is SGHNT and CDR2 is YYREEE (reference sequence). The CDR3 consists of 13 residues. CDR3 DNA: TGTGCCAGCAGCTTGGACAGCAACTATGGCTACACCTTC. This gives the protein CASSLDSNYGYTF.

This chain connects TRBV10-3 to TRBJ1-3, with TRBD1 as a possible D gene (6 bases). The V gene lost 11 bases and the J gene lost 1 base, with 9 bases spanning the gap. The CDR3 covers 12 residues. Germline V gene data show CDR1 as ENHRY and CDR2 as SYGVKD. This CDR3 reads CAATGSGNTIYF. CDR3 DNA: TGTGCCGCTACAGGGTCTGGAAACACCATATATTTT.